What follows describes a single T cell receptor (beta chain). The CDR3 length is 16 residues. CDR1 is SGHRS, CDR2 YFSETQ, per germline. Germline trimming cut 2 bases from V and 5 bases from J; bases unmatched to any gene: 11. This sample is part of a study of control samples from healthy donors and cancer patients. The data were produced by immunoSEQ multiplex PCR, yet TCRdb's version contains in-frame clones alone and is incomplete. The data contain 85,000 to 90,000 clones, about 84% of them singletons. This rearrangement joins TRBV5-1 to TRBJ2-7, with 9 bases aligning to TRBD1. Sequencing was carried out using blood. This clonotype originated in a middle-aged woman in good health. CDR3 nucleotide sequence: TGCGCCAGCAGCTTAGCGGGACAGGGTAATATCAACGAGCAGTACTTC. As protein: CASSLAGQGNINEQYF.